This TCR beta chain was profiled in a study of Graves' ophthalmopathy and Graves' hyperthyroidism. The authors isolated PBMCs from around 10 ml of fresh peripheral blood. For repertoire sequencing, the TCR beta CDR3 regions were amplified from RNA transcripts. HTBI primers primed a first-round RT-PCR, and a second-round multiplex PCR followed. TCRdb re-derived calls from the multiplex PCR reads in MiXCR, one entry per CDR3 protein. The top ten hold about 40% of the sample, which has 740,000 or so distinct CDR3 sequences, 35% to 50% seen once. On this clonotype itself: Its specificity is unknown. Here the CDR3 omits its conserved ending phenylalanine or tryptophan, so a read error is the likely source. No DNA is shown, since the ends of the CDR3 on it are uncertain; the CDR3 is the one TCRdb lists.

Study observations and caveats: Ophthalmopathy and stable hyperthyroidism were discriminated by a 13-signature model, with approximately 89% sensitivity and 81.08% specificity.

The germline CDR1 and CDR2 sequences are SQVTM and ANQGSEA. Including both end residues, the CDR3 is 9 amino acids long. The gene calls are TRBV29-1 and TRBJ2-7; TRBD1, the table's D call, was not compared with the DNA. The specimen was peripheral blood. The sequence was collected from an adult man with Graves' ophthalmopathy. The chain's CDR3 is CSVEPGGCL.